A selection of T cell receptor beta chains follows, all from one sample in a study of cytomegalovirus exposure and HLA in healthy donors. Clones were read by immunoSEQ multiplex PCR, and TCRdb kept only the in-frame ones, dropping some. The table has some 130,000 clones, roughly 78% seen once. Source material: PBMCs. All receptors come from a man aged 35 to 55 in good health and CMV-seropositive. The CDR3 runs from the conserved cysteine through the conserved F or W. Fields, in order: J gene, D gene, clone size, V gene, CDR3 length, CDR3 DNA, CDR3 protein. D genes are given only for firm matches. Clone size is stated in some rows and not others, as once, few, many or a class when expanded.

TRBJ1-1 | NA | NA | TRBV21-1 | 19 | TGTGCCAGCAGCAAAGGTCGCCCGGGACAGGGGGCGTGGAACACTGAAGCTTTCTTT | CASSKGRPGQGAWNTEAFF
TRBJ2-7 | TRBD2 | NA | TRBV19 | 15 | TGTGCCAGCGCCCGCGGGCGAGCGGGAAAGAACGAGCAGTACTTC | CASARGRAGKNEQYF
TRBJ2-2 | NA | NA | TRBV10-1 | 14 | TGCGCCAGCAGTGAGTCGACGGGCACCGGGGAGCTGTTTTTT | CASSESTGTGELFF
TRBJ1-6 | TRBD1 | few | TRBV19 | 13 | TGTGCCAGTATGGACAGGAGTAGTTCACCCCTCCACTTT | CASMDRSSSPLHF
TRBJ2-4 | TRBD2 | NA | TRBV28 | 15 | TGTGCCAGCATTGGGACTAGCGGGAGCAAAAACATTCAGTACTTC | CASIGTSGSKNIQYF
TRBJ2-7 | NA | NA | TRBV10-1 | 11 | TGCGCCAGCAGTGACGGGGACGAGCAGTACTTC | CASSDGDEQYF
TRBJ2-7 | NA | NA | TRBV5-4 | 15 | TGTGCCAGCAGCCCTCCAGGGACTCAAGGATACGAGCAGTACTTC | CASSPPGTQGYEQYF
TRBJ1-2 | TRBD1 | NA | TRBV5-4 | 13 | TGTGCCAGCAGCCCGGACAGGAACTATGACTACACCTTC | CASSPDRNYDYTF
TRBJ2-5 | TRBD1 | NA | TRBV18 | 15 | TGTGCCAGCTCACCCCCAGGACAGGGTCAAGAGACCCAGTACTTC | CASSPPGQGQETQYF
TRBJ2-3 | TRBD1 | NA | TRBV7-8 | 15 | TGTGCCAGCAGTCCCAGGACAGGGGGCTCAGATACGCAGTATTTT | CASSPRTGGSDTQYF
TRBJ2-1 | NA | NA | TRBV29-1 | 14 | TGCAGCGGAGAGGGCCGGTCTGCCTACAATGAGCAGTTCTTC | CSGEGRSAYNEQFF
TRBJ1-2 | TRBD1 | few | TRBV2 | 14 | TGTGCCAGCAGTGACGACAGGGGGCTGGGGGGCTACACCTTC | CASSDDRGLGGYTF
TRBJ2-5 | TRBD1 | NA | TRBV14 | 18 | TGTGCCAGCAGCCAGGAAAAGACAGGGGGGTCCCTGATGTCGACCCAGTACTTC | CASSQEKTGGSLMSTQYF
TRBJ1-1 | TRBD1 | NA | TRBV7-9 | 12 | TGTGCCAACTCACAGGGGATTACTGAAGCTTTCTTT | CANSQGITEAFF
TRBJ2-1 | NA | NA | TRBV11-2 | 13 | TGTGCCAGCAGCTTAGAACTTAACAATGAGCAGTTCTTC | CASSLELNNEQFF
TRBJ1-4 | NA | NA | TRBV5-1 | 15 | TGCGCCAGCAGCTTGGAAGGGACAAGGGGAGAAAAACTGTTTTTT | CASSLEGTRGEKLFF
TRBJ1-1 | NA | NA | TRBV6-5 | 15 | TGTGCCAGCAGTTACTCACAGTTCTTGAACACTGAAGCTTTCTTT | CASSYSQFLNTEAFF
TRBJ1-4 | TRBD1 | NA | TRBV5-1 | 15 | TGCGCCAGCAGCCTACGACAGGGGAATAATGAAAAACTGTTTTTT | CASSLRQGNNEKLFF
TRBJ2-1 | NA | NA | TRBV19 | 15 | TGTGCCAGTAGCCTCGCTAGTGGCTCCTACAATGAGCAGTTCTTC | CASSLASGSYNEQFF
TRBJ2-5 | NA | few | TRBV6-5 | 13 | TGTGCCAGCAGGAACACAGGGCGAGAGACCCAGTACTTC | CASRNTGRETQYF
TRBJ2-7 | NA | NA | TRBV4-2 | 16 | TGTGCCAGCAGCCATAAGCTAGCGAGCAGCTCCTACGAGCAGTACTTC | CASSHKLASSSYEQYF
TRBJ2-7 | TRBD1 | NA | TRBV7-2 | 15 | TGTGCCAGCAGCCCCACAGGGGCAGACCTTTTTGAGCAGTACTTC | CASSPTGADLFEQYF
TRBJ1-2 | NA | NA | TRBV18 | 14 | TGTGCCAGCTCACCACAGGGCGGGCCTGGGGGCTACACCTTC | CASSPQGGPGGYTF
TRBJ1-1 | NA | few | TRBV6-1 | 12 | TGTGCCACCCGGGTGCTGGAGACTGAAGCTTTCTTT | CATRVLETEAFF
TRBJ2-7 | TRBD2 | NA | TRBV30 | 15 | TGTGCCTGCCATTTCCTAGCGGAAAACTCCTACGAGCAGTACTTC | CACHFLAENSYEQYF
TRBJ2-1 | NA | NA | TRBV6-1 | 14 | TGTGCCAGCAGCCGATCCCTGGAGAATGATGAGCAGTTCTTC | CASSRSLENDEQFF
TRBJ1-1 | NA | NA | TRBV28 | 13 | TGTGCCAGCAGAGCCGGAGGACGGTCGGAAGCTTTCTTT | CASRAGGRSEAFF
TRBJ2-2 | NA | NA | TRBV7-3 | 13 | TGTGCCAGCAGCCCGGACAGTATCGGGGAGCTGTTTTTT | CASSPDSIGELFF
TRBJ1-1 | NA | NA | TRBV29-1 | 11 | TGCAGCGTCAGCCGGGACACTGAAGCTTTCTTT | CSVSRDTEAFF
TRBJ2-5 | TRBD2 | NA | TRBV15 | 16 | TGTGCCACCAACGAGGGACTAGCGGGAGAGGGAGAGACCCAGTACTTC | CATNEGLAGEGETQYF
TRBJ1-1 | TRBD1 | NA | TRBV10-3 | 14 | TGTGCCATCAGGAACAGGGGGGAGAACACTGAAGCTTTCTTT | CAIRNRGENTEAFF
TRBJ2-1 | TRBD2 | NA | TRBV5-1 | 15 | TGCGCCAGCAGCTGGGGGACTAGCGCCTACAATGAGCAGTTCTTC | CASSWGTSAYNEQFF
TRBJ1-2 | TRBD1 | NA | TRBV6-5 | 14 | TGTGCCAGCAGCATAGGACAGGGGGCGGTTGGCTACACCTTC | CASSIGQGAVGYTF
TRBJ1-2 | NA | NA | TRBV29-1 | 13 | TGCAGCGTTAGTTCGGCAGGGGATGCTGGCTACACCTTC | CSVSSAGDAGYTF
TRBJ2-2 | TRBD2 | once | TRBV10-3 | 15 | TGTGCCAGCCGTCTAGCGGGAGAAAACACCGGGGAGCTGTTTTTT | CASRLAGENTGELFF
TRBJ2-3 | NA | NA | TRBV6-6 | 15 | TGTGCCAGCATCGGGTTGGGAGGCAGCACAGATACGCAGTATTTT | CASIGLGGSTDTQYF
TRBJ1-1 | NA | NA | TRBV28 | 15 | TGTGCCAGCCCCTCAACGGGGGTGGGGAACACTGAAGCTTTCTTT | CASPSTGVGNTEAFF
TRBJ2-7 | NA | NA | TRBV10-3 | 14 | TGTGCCATCAGTGCGACAGAAAGCTCCTACGAGCAGTACTTC | CAISATESSYEQYF
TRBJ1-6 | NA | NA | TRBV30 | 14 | TGTGCCTGGAGTGTAGGACAGTCCGTTTCACCCCTCCACTTT | CAWSVGQSVSPLHF
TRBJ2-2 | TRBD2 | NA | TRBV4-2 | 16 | TGTGCCAGCAGCCAGACCGGGACTAGAGGGACCGGGGAGCTGTTTTTT | CASSQTGTRGTGELFF
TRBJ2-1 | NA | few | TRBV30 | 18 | TGTGCCTGGATGAATGGACTTGATACCCTGAGCTCCTACAATGAGCAGTTCTTC | CAWMNGLDTLSSYNEQFF
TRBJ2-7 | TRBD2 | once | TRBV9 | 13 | TGCCCTCGTTTGAGACTAGCGGGAGTGGAGCAGTACTTC | CPRLRLAGVEQYF
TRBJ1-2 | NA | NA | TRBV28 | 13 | TGTGCCAGCACCCACCCCGGGGAAATGGGCTACACCTTC | CASTHPGEMGYTF